A selection of T cell receptor beta chains follows, all from one sample in a study of T cells after yellow fever vaccination. TCRdb reprocessed the 5' RACE reads via MiXCR and lists one record per CDR3 protein. The data hold approximately 510,000 distinct CDR3 sequences, with 21% observed a single time. This specimen was PBMCs, taken around 3 weeks after the first yellow fever vaccination. These TCRs come from a man between 18 and 35 years old who received the YFV17D yellow fever vaccine. CDR3s include the opening cysteine and the closing phenylalanine or tryptophan. Fields, in order: V gene, CDR3 length, D gene, clone size, J gene, CDR3 protein, CDR3 DNA. D genes are given only for firm matches. Part of the rows lack a size; the others show once, few, many or a class for expanded clones.

TRBV6-2/TRBV6-3,17,TRBD1,NA,TRBJ2-6,CASSYGTGGAGANVLTF,TGTGCCAGCAGTTACGGGACAGGGGGCGCTGGGGCCAACGTCCTGACTTTC
TRBV5-1,12,NA,few,TRBJ2-1,CASKRGGHEQFF,TGCGCCAGCAAAAGGGGGGGGCATGAGCAGTTCTTC
TRBV5-5,13,TRBD1,NA,TRBJ2-7,CASSYGTGTPQYF,TGTGCCAGCAGCTACGGGACAGGAACACCGCAGTACTTC
TRBV5-4,16,TRBD2,few,TRBJ2-5,CASSNRLAGGRETQYF,TGTGCCAGCAGCAATCGTCTAGCGGGGGGCCGGGAGACCCAGTACTTC
TRBV13,16,TRBD2,NA,TRBJ2-5,CASSNPGLAGKETQYF,TGTGCCAGCAGCAATCCGGGACTAGCGGGGAAAGAGACCCAGTACTTC
TRBV6-4,16,TRBD2,NA,TRBJ2-1,CASTVSRGGFGGEQFF,TGTGCCAGCACCGTCTCGCGGGGGGGCTTCGGGGGTGAGCAGTTCTTC
TRBV5-6,13,NA,NA,TRBJ1-4,CASSLGDNEKLFF,TGTGCCAGCAGCTTGGGGGATAATGAAAAACTGTTTTTT
TRBV12-3/TRBV12-4,13,NA,NA,TRBJ2-7,CASSSGTVYEQYF,TGTGCCAGCAGCTCCGGGACCGTCTACGAGCAGTACTTC
TRBV2,14,NA,NA,TRBJ1-5,CASSFLGGNQPQHF,TGTGCCAGCAGTTTTCTTGGGGGCAATCAGCCCCAGCATTTT
TRBV4-1,15,TRBD2,few,TRBJ2-1,CASSQVGGGANEQFF,TGCGCCAGCAGCCAAGTTGGCGGGGGGGCCAATGAGCAGTTCTTC
TRBV5-6,14,NA,few,TRBJ2-5,CASSFRGNGETQYF,TGTGCCAGCAGCTTTCGGGGGAATGGGGAGACCCAGTACTTC
TRBV3-1,14,NA,NA,TRBJ2-3,CASSRQVGGDTQYF,TGTGCCAGCAGCCGACAAGTGGGGGGAGATACGCAGTATTTT
TRBV4-1,15,NA,NA,TRBJ2-3,CASSQGPRTADTQYF,TGCGCCAGCAGCCAAGGGCCTAGGACAGCAGATACGCAGTATTTT
TRBV20-1,13,NA,few,TRBJ2-7,CSASKSNSYEQYF,TGCAGTGCTAGCAAGAGCAACAGCTACGAGCAGTACTTC
TRBV20-1,13,TRBD1,NA,TRBJ1-4,CSAPGQSNEKLFF,TGCAGTGCCCCGGGACAGTCTAATGAAAAACTGTTTTTT
TRBV20-1,15,NA,NA,TRBJ1-1,CSASQRGRLNTEAFF,TGCAGTGCTTCCCAGAGGGGACGTTTGAACACTGAAGCTTTCTTT
TRBV29-1,15,NA,NA,TRBJ2-1,CSVEDPRGSYNEQFF,TGCAGCGTTGAAGATCCCAGGGGCTCCTACAATGAGCAGTTCTTC
TRBV7-2,12,NA,few,TRBJ2-3,CASSFHADTQYF,TGTGCCAGCAGCTTCCATGCAGATACGCAGTATTTT
TRBV5-5,14,NA,NA,TRBJ2-1,CAIGPAGQHNEQFF,TGTGCCATCGGCCCGGCGGGACAGCACAATGAGCAGTTCTTC
TRBV5-8,11,NA,NA,TRBJ2-7,CASRNQGEQYF,TGTGCCAGCAGGAACCAGGGCGAGCAGTACTTC
TRBV12-3/TRBV12-4,15,NA,few,TRBJ1-1,CASSFERGKGTEAFF,TGTGCCAGCAGTTTTGAGAGGGGAAAGGGCACTGAAGCTTTCTTT
TRBV6-1,14,NA,few,TRBJ1-1,CASSEIRGNTEAFF,TGTGCCAGCAGTGAAATAAGGGGGAACACTGAAGCTTTCTTT
TRBV11-1,15,NA,few,TRBJ1-1,CASSIDIKVNTEAFF,TGTGCCAGCAGCATCGACATAAAGGTGAACACTGAAGCTTTCTTT
TRBV4-2,15,NA,NA,TRBJ1-5,CASSQEFLGYQPQHF,TGTGCCAGCAGCCAAGAGTTTCTAGGGTACCAGCCCCAGCATTTT
TRBV20-1,15,NA,few,TRBJ2-1,CSAAFQGVSYNEQFF,TGCAGTGCTGCCTTCCAGGGAGTCTCCTACAATGAGCAGTTCTTC
TRBV7-3,18,NA,NA,TRBJ2-3,CASSLSVISGANTDTQYF,TGTGCCAGCAGCTTAAGTGTAATTTCGGGGGCCAACACAGATACGCAGTATTTT
TRBV5-1,14,NA,NA,TRBJ2-3,CASSPNPGADTQYF,TGCGCCAGCAGCCCTAACCCGGGAGCGGATACGCAGTATTTT